The 19 T cell receptor beta chains presented below share a single source sample, sequenced in a study of siplizumab effects on memory and regulatory T cells. TCRdb keeps only in-frame clones here, not all; method: immunoSEQ multiplex PCR. The sample records over 90,000 clones, roughly 92% being singletons. Sequenced input: CD4+ T cells sorted from blood. The receptors stem from a human donor in good health.

This clone was recorded once. The chain employs TRBV18 and TRBJ2-1; 8 bases line up with TRBD1. Losses at the gene ends were 3 bases for V and 7 bases for J; bases not matched to a gene: 8. This CDR3 has 15 residues. CDR1 is KGHSH, CDR2 LQKENI, per germline. The CDR3 DNA reads as TGTGCCAGCTCACCCGACAGGGGCGTTGGAAATGAGCAGTTCTTC. Protein sequence: CASSPDRGVGNEQFF.

The rearrangement links TRBV5-1 to TRBJ1-5, with D hard to call. The germline V gene has CDR1 SGHRS and CDR2 YFSETQ. V was shortened by 5 bases and J by 6 bases, with 9 bases between the two germline ends. The CDR3 contains 12 residues. The CDR3 loop is CASRVPGQPQHF. CDR3 bases: TGCGCCAGCAGGGTCCCTGGTCAGCCCCAGCATTTT.

The CDR3: CASSPPLVGRGETQYF. The CDR3 bases are TGTGCCAGCTCACCCCCCCTAGTGGGCAGGGGTGAGACCCAGTACTTC. The chain couples TRBV18 to TRBJ2-5; maybe TRBD1 (6 bases). Germline assignment: CDR1 KGHSH and CDR2 LQKENI. With 3 bases removed from V and 5 bases from J, the gap between germline ends came to 19 bases. The CDR3 totals 16 residues.

The chain employs TRBV5-4 and TRBJ2-5; perhaps TRBD1 as D (5 bases). CDR1 is SGHNT and CDR2 is YYREEE in the germline V gene (reference sequence). V shed 3 bases and J shed 4 bases, with 16 bases lying between them. The CDR3 is 15 residues long. CDR3 region: CASSSGRVIGETQYF. The CDR3 bases are TGTGCCAGCAGCTCGGGCAGGGTGATTGGAGAGACCCAGTACTTC.

This chain joins TRBV5-1 and TRBJ1-3; D is ambiguous. Germline lookup yields CDR1 SGHRS and CDR2 YFSETQ. Trimming stripped 4 bases from V and 7 bases from J, with 21 bases between. The CDR3 extends over 16 amino acids. CDR3: CASSTTLGHRQNTIYF. Written as DNA, the CDR3 is TGCGCCAGCAGCACCACCCTGGGCCACCGGCAGAACACCATATATTTT. Based on the CDR3 plus reference TRBV5-1 and TRBJ1-3, the full variable domain is KAGVTQTPRYLIKTRGQQVTLSCSPISGHRSVSWYQQTPGQGLQFLFEYFSETQRNKGNFPGRFSGRQFSNSRSEMNVSTLELGDSALYLCASSTTLGHRQNTIYFGEGSWLTVV.

In this sample, this clone turned up a few times. J is TRBJ2-5 and V is TRBV5-4, with 9 bases that match TRBD1. The germline gives CDR1 SGHNT, CDR2 YYREEE (reference sequence). The CDR3 sequence is 15 residues long. J lost 4 bases, V lost 4 bases, and 8 bases had no gene match. The CDR3, as DNA: TGTGCCAGCAGCGAGGACAGGGGAGGATCAGAGACCCAGTACTTC. It specifies CASSEDRGGSETQYF.

This sequence joins TRBV27 and TRBJ1-2, with 9 positions matching TRBD1. The CDR3 runs to 15 residues. V lost 4 bases to trimming and J lost 7 bases; unmatched junction nucleotides: 10. CDR1 MNHEY and CDR2 SMNVEV come from the germline V gene (reference sequence). The CDR3 here is CASSYRDRASGGYTF. As DNA, the CDR3 is TGTGCCAGCAGTTACCGGGACAGGGCGTCGGGTGGCTACACCTTC.

The CDR3 loop is CASSLVGNGNTIYF. The CDR3 DNA reads TGTGCCAGCAGCTTGGTAGGGAACGGAAACACCATATATTTT. This chain links TRBV5-5 with TRBJ1-3; D remains unclear. Trimming cost V 0 bases and J 4 bases, with 8 bases left between them. The CDR3 has 14 residues. CDR1 and CDR2 (germline): SGHKS, YYEKEE (reference sequence).

The gene calls are TRBV19 and TRBJ2-5; a weak D match, TRBD2 (5 bases). Germline V gene lookup returns CDR1 LNHDA and CDR2 SQIVND (reference sequence). This CDR3 spans 14 amino acids. Trimming took 5 bases from V and 5 from J, leaving 15 bases between them. CDR3 coding DNA: TGTGCCAGTAGTCAGGACTGGTTCGCGGAGACCCAGTACTTC. Translation gives CASSQDWFAETQYF.

The gene calls are TRBV15 and TRBJ2-4; weak D call: TRBD1 (5 bases). The CDR3 is 17 amino acids. V was pared by 3 bases and J by 3 bases, with 18 bases between. Germline V gene sequence: CDR1 LNHNV, CDR2 YYDKDF (reference sequence). This CDR3 is CATSSRKGFDGKNIQYF. As DNA, the CDR3 is TGTGCCACCAGCAGCCGAAAGGGGTTTGACGGCAAAAACATTCAGTACTTC.

The V gene is TRBV21-1, the J gene TRBJ2-1; TRBD2, the D gene given by the table, was not confirmed from the DNA. TRBV21-1 is a documented pseudogene. This CDR3 is 21 amino acids long. CDR3 protein: CASSEGYSGTSGSRSDNEQFF. The DNA for the CDR3 is TGTGCCAGCAGCGAAGGGTACTCTGGGACTAGCGGGAGTAGGAGCGACAATGAGCAGTTCTTC.

This sequence joins TRBV2 and TRBJ2-1, with 8 bases aligning to TRBD1. The V and J ends lost 8 bases and 9 bases, in that order; junction bases with no gene match: 6. Germline assignment: CDR1 SNHLY and CDR2 FYNNEI. The CDR3 consists of 12 residues. In DNA, the CDR3 is TGTGCCAGCGGACAGGGTGAGGGTGAGCAGTTCTTC. Its translation: CASGQGEGEQFF.

This chain uses TRBV5-4 with TRBJ2-1; the D gene could be TRBD1 or TRBD2 (5 bases each). Germline CDR1 SGHNT, CDR2 YYREEE (reference sequence). The CDR3 is made up of 15 amino acids. V dropped 4 bases and J dropped 8 bases, with 19 bases sitting between them. The CDR3 DNA is TGTGCCAGCAGCAGAAACCAGGGTTTGGAGGATGAGCAGTTCTTC. Residues: CASSRNQGLEDEQFF.

The rearrangement joins TRBV15 to TRBJ2-2, with 12 bases aligning to TRBD2. The germline gives CDR1 LNHNV, CDR2 YYDKDF (reference sequence). The length of the CDR3 is 19 residues. The V and J ends lost 3 bases and 0 bases, in that order; junction bases with no gene match: 8. This chain's CDR3 is CATSRGILAGGANTGELFF. The DNA for the CDR3 is TGTGCCACCAGCAGGGGAATACTAGCGGGAGGCGCGAACACCGGGGAGCTGTTTTTT.

The chain recombines TRBV28 with TRBJ2-2, with 7 bases aligning to TRBD1. Germline trimming cut 6 bases from V and 5 bases from J; bases unmatched to any gene: 9. Germline V lookup: CDR1 MDHEN, CDR2 SYDVKM. CDR3 length equals 15 residues. Written as DNA, the CDR3 is TGTGCCAGCAGACCGTGGCACAGGGGTACCGGGGAGCTGTTTTTT. Amino acid sequence: CASRPWHRGTGELFF.

The chain employs TRBV5-6 and TRBJ2-1, with D unclear. V lost 2 bases to trimming and J lost 1 base, with 4 bases between them. Germline values: CDR1 SGHDT, CDR2 YYEEEE. This CDR3 comprises 13 residues. DNA of the CDR3: TGTGCCAGCAGCTTCGGGTCCTACAATGAGCAGTTCTTC. Residues: CASSFGSYNEQFF.

The chain carries TRBV5-1 and TRBJ2-3, with 7 bases identical to TRBD1. Germline assignment: CDR1 SGHRS and CDR2 YFSETQ. J lost 5 bases, V lost 4 bases, and 4 bases had no gene match. The CDR3 runs to 13 residues. CDR3 nucleotide sequence: TGCGCCAGCAGCCAGGGGGTGAAAGATACGCAGTATTTT. Encoded protein: CASSQGVKDTQYF.

The rearrangement links TRBV6-5 to TRBJ2-1, with 11 bases identical to TRBD1. V dropped 0 bases and J dropped 9; count of bases not matched to a gene: 4. The germline V gene encodes CDR1 MNHEY and CDR2 SVGAGI. This CDR3 comprises 15 residues. CDR3 in amino acids: CASSYSGQGAGEQFF. CDR3 nucleotides: TGTGCCAGCAGTTACTCTGGACAGGGGGCCGGTGAGCAGTTCTTC.

The table lists this clone with a count of one. The chain employs TRBV5-1 and TRBJ2-1, with 13 nucleotides matching TRBD2. Germline lookup yields CDR1 SGHRS and CDR2 YFSETQ. V was clipped by 0 bases and J by 3 bases; unmatched bases: 9. The CDR3 sequence is 19 residues long. The DNA for the CDR3 is TGCGCCAGCAGCTTGGAGGGACTAGCGGGAATAGGAAGCTACAATGAGCAGTTCTTC. Its protein product is CASSLEGLAGIGSYNEQFF.